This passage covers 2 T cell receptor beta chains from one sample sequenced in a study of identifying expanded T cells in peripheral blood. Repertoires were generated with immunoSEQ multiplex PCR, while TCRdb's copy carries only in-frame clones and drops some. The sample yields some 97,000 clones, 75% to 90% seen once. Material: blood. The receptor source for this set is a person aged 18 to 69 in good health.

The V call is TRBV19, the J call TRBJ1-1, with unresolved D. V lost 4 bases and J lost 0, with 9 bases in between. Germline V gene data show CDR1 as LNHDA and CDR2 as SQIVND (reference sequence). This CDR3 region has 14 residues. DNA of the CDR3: TGTGCCAGTAGTACTCGACGAATGAACACTGAAGCTTTCTTT. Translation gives CASSTRRMNTEAFF. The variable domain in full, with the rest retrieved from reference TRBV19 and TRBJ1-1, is DGGITQSPKYLFRKEGQNVTLSCEQNLNHDAMYWYRQDPGQGLRLIYYSQIVNDFQKGDIAEGYSVSREKKESFPLTVTSAQKNPTAFYLCASSTRRMNTEAFFGQGTRLTVV.

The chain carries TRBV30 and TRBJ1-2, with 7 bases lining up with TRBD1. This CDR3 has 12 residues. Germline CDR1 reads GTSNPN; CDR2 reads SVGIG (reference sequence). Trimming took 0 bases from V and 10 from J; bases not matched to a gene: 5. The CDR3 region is CAWSVRGGDYTF. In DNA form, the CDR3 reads TGTGCCTGGAGTGTACGAGGGGGCGACTACACCTTC.